Here is one T cell receptor beta chain with its context. Antigen: not known. These data originate in a study of blood T cells in healthy people across ages. Study-wide results and caveats: PBMCs were not sorted, which prevented a conclusive comparison of naive versus antigen-experienced cells. When one million T cells were used, diversity estimates were thought to be underestimates. Greater diversity and more naive CD4+ cells were seen in long-lived donors than in aged donors. Measured against age, TCR beta diversity per million T cells decreased in a roughly linear manner.

The CDR3 sequence is 15 residues long. Trimming removed 1 base from V and 2 bases from J, with 12 bases in between. Germline CDR1 DFQATT, CDR2 SNEGSKA (reference sequence). Then a second PCR, running about 6 to 11 cycles, was carried out with a sample-barcoded 5' primer and a J-beta primer mix. TCRdb passed the 5' RACE reads through MiXCR, listing each CDR3 protein once. The profile shows hundreds of thousands of distinct CDR3 sequences, roughly 32% of them singletons. The receptor was isolated from a woman of 80 years or more in good health. What was sequenced was blood. The chain joins TRBV20-1 to TRBJ2-1, with D possibly TRBD1 on 6 matching bases. The DNA for the CDR3 is TGCAGTGCTAGAGCCTTAGACAGGACCTACAATGAGCAGTTCTTC. Translation: CSARALDRTYNEQFF.